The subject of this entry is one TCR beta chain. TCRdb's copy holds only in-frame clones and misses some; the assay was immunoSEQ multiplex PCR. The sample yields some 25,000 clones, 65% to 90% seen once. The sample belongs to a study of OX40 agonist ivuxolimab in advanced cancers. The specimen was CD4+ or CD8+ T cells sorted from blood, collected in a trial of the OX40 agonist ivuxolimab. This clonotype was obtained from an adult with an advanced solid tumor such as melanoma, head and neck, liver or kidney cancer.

CDR3 loop: CASSMGVHNEQFF. CDR3 in DNA: TGTGCCAGTAGTATGGGGGTCCACAATGAGCAGTTCTTC. This sequence joins TRBV19 and TRBJ2-1, with D perhaps being TRBD1 or TRBD2 (5 bases each). Deletions cut 3 bases from V and 5 bases from J, with 8 bases between. The CDR3 consists of 13 residues. The germline gives CDR1 LNHDA, CDR2 SQIVND (reference sequence).